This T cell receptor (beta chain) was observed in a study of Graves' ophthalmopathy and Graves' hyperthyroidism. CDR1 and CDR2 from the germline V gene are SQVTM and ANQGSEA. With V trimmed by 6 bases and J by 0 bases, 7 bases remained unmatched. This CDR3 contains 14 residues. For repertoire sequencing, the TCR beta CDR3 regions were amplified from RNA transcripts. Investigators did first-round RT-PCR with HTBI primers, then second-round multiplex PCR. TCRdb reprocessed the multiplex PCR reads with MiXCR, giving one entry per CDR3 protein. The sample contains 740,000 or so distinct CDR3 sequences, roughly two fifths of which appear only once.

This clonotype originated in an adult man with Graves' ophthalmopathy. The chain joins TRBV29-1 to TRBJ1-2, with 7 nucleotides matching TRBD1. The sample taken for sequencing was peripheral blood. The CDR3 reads CSVRGGEANYGYTF. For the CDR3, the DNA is TGCAGCGTAAGAGGGGGCGAAGCTAACTATGGCTACACCTTC.